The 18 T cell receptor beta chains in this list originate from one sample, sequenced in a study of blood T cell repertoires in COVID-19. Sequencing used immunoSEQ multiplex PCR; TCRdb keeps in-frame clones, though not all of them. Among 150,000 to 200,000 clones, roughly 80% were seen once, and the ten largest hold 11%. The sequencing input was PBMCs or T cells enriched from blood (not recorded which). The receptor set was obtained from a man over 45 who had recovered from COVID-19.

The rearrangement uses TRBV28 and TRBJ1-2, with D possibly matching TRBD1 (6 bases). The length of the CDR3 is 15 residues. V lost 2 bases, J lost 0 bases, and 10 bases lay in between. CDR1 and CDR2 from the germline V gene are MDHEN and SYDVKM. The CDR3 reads CASSLGQGTNYGYTF. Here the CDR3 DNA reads TGTGCCAGCAGTTTAGGGCAGGGGACTAACTATGGCTACACCTTC.

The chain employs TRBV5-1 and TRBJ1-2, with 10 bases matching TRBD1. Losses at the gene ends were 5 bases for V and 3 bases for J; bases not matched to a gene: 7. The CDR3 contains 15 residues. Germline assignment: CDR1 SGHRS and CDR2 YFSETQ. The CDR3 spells CASSLTGGRDYGYTF. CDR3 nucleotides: TGCGCCAGCAGTCTGACAGGGGGCAGAGACTATGGCTACACCTTC.

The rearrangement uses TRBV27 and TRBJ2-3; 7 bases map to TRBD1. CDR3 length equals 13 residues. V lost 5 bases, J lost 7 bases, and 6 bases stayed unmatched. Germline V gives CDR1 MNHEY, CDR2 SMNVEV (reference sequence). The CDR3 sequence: CASSRQGSHTQYF. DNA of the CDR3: TGTGCCAGCAGTCGACAGGGAAGCCATACGCAGTATTTT.

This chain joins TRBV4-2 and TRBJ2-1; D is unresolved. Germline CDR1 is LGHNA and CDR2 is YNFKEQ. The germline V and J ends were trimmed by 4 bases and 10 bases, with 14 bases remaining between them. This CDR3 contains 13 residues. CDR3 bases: TGTGCCAGCAGCCTCGTTGGTTTGGAGGAGCAGTTCTTC. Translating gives CASSLVGLEEQFF.

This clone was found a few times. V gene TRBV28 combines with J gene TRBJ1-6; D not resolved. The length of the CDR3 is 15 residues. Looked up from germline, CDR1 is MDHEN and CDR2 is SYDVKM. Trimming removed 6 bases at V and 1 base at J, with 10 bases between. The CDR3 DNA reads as TGTGCCAGCAGCCTTAGTCTGTCCTATAATTCACCCCTCCACTTT. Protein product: CASSLSLSYNSPLHF.

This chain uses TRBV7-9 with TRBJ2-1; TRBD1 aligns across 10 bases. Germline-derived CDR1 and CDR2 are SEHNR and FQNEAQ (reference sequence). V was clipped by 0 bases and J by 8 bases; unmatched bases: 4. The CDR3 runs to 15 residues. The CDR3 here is CASSLATGGVDEQFF. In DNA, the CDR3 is TGTGCCAGCAGCTTAGCGACAGGGGGCGTGGATGAGCAGTTCTTC.

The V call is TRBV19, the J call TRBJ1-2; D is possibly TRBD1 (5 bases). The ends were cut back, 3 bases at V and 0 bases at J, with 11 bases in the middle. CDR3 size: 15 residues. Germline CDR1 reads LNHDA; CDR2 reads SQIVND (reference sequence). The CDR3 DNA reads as TGTGCCAGTAGTATGACCAGGGTTTCTAACTATGGCTACACCTTC. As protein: CASSMTRVSNYGYTF.

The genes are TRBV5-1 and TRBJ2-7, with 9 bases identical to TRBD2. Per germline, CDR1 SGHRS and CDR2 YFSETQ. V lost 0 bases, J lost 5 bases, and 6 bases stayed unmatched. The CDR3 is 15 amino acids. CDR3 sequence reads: CASSLVGTSINEQYF. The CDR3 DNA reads TGCGCCAGCAGCTTGGTAGGGACTAGCATCAACGAGCAGTACTTC.

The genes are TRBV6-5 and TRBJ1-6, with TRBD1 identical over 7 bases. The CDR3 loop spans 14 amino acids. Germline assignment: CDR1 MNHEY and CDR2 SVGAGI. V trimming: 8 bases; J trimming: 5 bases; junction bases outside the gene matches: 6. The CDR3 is CASGRGDNNSPLHF. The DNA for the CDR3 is TGTGCCAGCGGCAGGGGGGATAATAATTCACCCCTCCACTTT.

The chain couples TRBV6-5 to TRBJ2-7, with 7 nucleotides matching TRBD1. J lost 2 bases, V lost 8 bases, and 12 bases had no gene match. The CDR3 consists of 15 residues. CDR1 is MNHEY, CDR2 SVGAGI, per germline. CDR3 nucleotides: TGTGCCAGCCTAACCACTCTAGGGGGCGCCTACGAGCAGTACTTC. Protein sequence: CASLTTLGGAYEQYF.

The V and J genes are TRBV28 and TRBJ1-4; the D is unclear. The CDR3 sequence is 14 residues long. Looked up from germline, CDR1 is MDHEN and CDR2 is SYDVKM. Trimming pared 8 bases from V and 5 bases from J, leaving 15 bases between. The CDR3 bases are TGTGCCAGCTCCATGGGAGGCAGGAATGAAAAACTGTTTTTT. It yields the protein CASSMGGRNEKLFF.

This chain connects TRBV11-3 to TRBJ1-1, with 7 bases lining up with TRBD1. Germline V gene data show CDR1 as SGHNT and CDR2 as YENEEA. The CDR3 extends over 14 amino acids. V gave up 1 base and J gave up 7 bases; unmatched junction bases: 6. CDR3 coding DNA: TGTGCCAGCAGCTTAGCGAGGGGGCAGGGTGAAGCTTTCTTT. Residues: CASSLARGQGEAFF. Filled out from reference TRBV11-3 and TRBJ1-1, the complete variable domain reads EAGVVQSPRYKIIEKKQPVAFWCNPISGHNTLYWYLQNLGQGPELLIRYENEEAVDDSQLPKDRFSAERLKGVDSTLKIQPAELGDSAVYLCASSLARGQGEAFFGQGTRLTVV.

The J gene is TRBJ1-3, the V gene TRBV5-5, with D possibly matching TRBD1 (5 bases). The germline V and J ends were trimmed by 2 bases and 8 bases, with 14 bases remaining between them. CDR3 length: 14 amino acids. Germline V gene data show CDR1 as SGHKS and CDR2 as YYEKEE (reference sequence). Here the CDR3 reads CASSFTRWGDTIYF. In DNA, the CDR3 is TGTGCCAGCAGCTTCACCCGTTGGGGGGACACCATATATTTT. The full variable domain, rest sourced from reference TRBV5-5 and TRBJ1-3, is DAGVTQSPTHLIKTRGQQVTLRCSPISGHKSVSWYQQVLGQGPQFIFQYYEKEERGRGNFPDRFSARQFPNYSSELNVNALLLGDSALYLCASSFTRWGDTIYFGEGSWLTVV.

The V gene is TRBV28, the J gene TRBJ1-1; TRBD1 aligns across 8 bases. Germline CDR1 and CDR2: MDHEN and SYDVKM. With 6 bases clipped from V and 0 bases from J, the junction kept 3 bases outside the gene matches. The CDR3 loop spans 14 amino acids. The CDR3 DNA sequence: TGTGCCAGCAGATTACAGGGGGTGAACACTGAAGCTTTCTTT. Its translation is CASRLQGVNTEAFF.

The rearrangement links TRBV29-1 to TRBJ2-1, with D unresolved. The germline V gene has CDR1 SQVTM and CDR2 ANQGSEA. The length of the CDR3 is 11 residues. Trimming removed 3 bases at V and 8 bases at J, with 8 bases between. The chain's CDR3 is CSVDGTHEQFF. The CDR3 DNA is TGCAGCGTTGATGGCACCCATGAGCAGTTCTTC.

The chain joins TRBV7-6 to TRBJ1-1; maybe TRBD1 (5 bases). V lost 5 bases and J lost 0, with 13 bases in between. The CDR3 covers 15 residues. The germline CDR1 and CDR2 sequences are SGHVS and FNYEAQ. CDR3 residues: CASSPTPGVNTEAFF. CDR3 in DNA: TGTGCCAGCAGCCCCACCCCGGGGGTGAACACTGAAGCTTTCTTT.

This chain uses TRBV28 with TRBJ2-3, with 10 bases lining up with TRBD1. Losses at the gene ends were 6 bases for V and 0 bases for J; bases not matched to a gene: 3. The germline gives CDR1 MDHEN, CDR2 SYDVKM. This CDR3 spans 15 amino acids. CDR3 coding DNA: TGTGCCAGCAGGGGGGACAGGGGCAGCACAGATACGCAGTATTTT. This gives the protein CASRGDRGSTDTQYF.

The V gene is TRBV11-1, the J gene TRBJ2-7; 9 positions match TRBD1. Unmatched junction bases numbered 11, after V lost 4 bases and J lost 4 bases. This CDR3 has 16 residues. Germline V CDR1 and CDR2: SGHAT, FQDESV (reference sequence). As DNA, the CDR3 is TGTGCCAGCAGCTCAGGAAGGACAGGGGAGGGTTACGAGCAGTACTTC. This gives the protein CASSSGRTGEGYEQYF.